This entry concerns a single T cell receptor beta chain. No antigen is known for it. This sample is drawn from a study of shared clonotypes between healthy human individuals. Looking at the study overall: Each donor contributed plates that comprised three CD4 naive, three CD4 memory, two CD8 naive and one CD8 memory.

Findings and limits, study-wide: Only blood samples were collected, and tissue repertoires likely differ. Non-shared clonotypes had lower generation probabilities than clonotypes shared by all four sorted-subset donors.

The CDR3 length is 16 residues. V lost 0 bases and J lost 7; bases outside the gene matches: 9. Per germline, CDR1 KGHSH and CDR2 LQKENI. TCRdb's copy holds only in-frame clones and misses some; the assay was immunoSEQ multiplex PCR. Found here are 850,000 to 1,200,000 clones, about 75% of them singletons; the top ten hold over 1.3%. Splitting the CD4+ cells yielded a CD45RA+ naive subset and a CD45RA-negative memory subset. The chain combines TRBV18 with TRBJ2-1; 7 bases are a match to TRBD2. The source is a man aged 18 to 30 in good health. The specimen sequenced was memory CD4+ T cells sorted from blood. The subset denotes: CD45RA-negative fraction. The CDR3 sequence: CASSPPVRAGLNEQFF. CDR3 DNA: TGTGCCAGCTCACCACCCGTGAGAGCGGGGTTAAATGAGCAGTTCTTC.